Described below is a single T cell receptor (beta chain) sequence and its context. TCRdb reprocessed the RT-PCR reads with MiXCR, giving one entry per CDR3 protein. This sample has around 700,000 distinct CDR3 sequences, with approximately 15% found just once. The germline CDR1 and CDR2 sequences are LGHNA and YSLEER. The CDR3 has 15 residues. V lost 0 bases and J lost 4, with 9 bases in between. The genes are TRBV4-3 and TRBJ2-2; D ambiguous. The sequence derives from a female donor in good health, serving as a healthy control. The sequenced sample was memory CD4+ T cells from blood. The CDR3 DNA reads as TGCGCCAGCAGCCAAGATAGGGTCGTCACCGGGGAGCTGTTTTTT. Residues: CASSQDRVVTGELFF.